The present T cell receptor (beta chain) was sequenced within a study of T-cell reconstitution after alpha-beta-depleted transplantation in children. Notes on the study in general: Surviving recipient T cells and thymic progenitors underlay high day-60 TCRbeta diversity in some patients. The study reportedly traced alpha-beta T cells about two months after transplant to several hundred expanded graft clones. T cells produced anew were the main source of T-cell counts and diversity one year after transplant.

Preparing the TCRbeta library involved the use of unique molecular identifiers. TCRdb reanalysed the PCR reads using MiXCR and keeps one entry per CDR3 protein. The repertoire holds 100,000 to 130,000 distinct CDR3 sequences, with 5.5% to 7% as singletons. As for this clonotype: Its antigen is not known.

The sequence was collected from a male patient between 2 and 15 years old who had a stem cell transplant for acute lymphoblastic leukemia, so the T cells may come from the graft donor. This specimen was PBMCs, mostly from graft donor cells, taken 360 days after TCRalphabeta/CD19-depleted stem cell transplant.

CDR3 nucleotide sequence: TGTGCCAGCAGTGAAAAGGTGGAGCAGTACTTC. Protein sequence: CASSEKVEQYF. The genes are TRBV2 and TRBJ2-7; D is undetermined. V lost 2 bases to trimming and J lost 7 bases, with 6 bases between them. Germline CDR1 SNHLY, CDR2 FYNNEI. CDR3 length: 11 amino acids.